This TCR beta chain was sequenced during a study of blood T cells in healthy people across ages. General study results and limits: Diversity estimates drawn from one million T cells were deemed underestimates. Donors of long life had a larger count of naive CD4+ cells and greater diversity than aged donors. TCR beta diversity, measured per million T cells, fell in a roughly linear way with age.

Next came a second PCR, run for roughly 7 to 12 cycles, which used a sample-barcoded 5' primer along with a J-beta primer mix. Each CDR3 protein gets one entry after TCRdb re-called the 5' RACE reads with MiXCR. The sample yields 700,000 or so distinct CDR3 sequences, approximately 22% seen once. CDR1 and CDR2 from the germline V gene are SGHTA and FQGNSA. V lost 5 bases and J 7 bases, leaving 6 bases between the germline ends. The CDR3 is 12 amino acids. A note on this clonotype: No antigen is known for it.

Per sample, at least 5 micrograms of total RNA were extracted. The chain links TRBV7-2 to TRBJ2-6; D ambiguous. The sample was blood. This clonotype was obtained from a man in his sixties or seventies in good health. The CDR3 here is CASSRPANVLTF. The CDR3 DNA reads as TGTGCCAGCAGCCGCCCTGCCAACGTCCTGACTTTC.